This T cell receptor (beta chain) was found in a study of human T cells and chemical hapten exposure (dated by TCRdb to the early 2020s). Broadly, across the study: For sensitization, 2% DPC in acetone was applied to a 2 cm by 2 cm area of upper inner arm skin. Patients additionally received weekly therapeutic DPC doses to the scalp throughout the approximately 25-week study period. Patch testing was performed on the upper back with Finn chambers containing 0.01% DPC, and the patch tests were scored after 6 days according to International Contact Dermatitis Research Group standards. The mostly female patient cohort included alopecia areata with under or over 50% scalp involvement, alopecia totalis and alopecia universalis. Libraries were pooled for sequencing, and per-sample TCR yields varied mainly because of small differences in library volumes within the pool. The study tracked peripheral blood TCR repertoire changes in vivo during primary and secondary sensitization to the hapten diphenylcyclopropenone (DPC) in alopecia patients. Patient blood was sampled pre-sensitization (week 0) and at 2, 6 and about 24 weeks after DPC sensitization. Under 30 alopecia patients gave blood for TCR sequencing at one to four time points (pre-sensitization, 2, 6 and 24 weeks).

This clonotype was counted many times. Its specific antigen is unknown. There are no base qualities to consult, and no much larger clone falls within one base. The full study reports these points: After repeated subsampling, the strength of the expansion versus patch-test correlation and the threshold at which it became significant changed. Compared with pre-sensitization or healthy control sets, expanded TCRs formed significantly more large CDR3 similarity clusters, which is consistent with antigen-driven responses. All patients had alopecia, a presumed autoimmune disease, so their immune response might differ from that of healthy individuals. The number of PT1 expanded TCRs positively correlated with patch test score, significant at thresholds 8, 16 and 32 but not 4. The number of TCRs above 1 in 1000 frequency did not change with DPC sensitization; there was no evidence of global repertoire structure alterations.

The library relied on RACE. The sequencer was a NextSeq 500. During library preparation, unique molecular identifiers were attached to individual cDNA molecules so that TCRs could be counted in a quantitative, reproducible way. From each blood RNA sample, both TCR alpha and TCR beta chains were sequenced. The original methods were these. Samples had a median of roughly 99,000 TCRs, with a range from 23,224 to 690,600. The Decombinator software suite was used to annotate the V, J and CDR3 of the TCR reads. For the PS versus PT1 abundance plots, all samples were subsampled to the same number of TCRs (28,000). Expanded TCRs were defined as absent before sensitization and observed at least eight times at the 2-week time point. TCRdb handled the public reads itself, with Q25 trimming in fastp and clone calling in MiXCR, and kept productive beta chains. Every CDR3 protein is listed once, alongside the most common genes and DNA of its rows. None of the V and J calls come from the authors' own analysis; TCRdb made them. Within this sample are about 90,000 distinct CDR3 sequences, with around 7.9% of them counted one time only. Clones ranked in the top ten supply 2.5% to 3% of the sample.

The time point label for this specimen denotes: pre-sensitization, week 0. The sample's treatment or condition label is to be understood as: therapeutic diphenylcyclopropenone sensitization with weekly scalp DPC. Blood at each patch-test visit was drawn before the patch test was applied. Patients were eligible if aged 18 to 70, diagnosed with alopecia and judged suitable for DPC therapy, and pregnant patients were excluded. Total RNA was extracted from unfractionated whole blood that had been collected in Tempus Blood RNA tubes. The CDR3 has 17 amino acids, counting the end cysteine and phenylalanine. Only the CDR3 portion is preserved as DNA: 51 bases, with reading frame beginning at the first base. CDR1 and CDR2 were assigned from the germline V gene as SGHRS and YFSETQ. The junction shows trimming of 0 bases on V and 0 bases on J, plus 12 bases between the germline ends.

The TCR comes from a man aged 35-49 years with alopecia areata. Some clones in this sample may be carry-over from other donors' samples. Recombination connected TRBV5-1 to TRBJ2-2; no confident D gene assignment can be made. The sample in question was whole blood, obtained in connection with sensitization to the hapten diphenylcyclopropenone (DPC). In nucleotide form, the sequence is TGCGCCAGCAGCTTGGCTTCGGTCGGAGCGAACACCGGGGAGCTGTTTTTT. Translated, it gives CASSLASVGANTGELFF. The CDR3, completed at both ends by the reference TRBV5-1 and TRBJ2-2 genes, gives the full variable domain KAGVTQTPRYLIKTRGQQVTLSCSPISGHRSVSWYQQTPGQGLQFLFEYFSETQRNKGNFPGRFSGRQFSNSRSEMNVSTLELGDSALYLCASSLASVGANTGELFFGEGSRLTVL.